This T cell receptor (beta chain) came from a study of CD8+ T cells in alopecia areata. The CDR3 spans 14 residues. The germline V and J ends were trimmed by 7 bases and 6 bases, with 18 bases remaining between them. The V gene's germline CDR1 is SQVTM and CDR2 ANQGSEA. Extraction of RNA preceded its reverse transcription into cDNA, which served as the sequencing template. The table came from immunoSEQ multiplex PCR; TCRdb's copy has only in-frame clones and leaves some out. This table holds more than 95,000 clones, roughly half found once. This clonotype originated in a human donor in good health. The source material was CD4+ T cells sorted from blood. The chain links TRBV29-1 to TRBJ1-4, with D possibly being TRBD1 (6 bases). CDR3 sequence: CSAQRETGDEKLFF. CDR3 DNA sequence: TGCAGCGCTCAGCGGGAGACAGGAGATGAAAAACTGTTTTTT.